A single sample is the source of the 2 T cell receptor beta chains below, sequenced in a study of regulatory T cells in long-lasting Graves disease. The time point is: persistent/refractory GD, antithyroid drugs over 5 years with positive TRAb. From PBMCs, RNA was extracted and then used to make the TCR library. Arm-PCR of CDR3 regions and iRepertoire HTBI primers were used to build TCR beta libraries. Via MiXCR, TCRdb re-called the multiplex PCR reads, giving one row per CDR3 protein. The profile shows roughly 450,000 distinct CDR3 sequences, around 21% of them singletons. Sequencing used peripheral blood mononuclear cells (PBMCs), obtained when the disease was refractory, from a patient treated with antithyroid drugs. The receptors were sampled from a female donor with Graves disease.

This chain joins TRBV27 and TRBJ2-1; D remains ambiguous. The CDR3 runs 13 residues. Germline V gene data show CDR1 as MNHEY and CDR2 as SMNVEV (reference sequence). The V gene lost 3 bases and the J gene lost 4 bases, with 7 bases spanning the gap. The CDR3 protein is CASSFNYYNEQFF. As DNA, the CDR3 is TGTGCCAGCAGTTTTAACTATTACAATGAGCAGTTCTTC.

At least ten counts were recorded for this clonotype. The rearrangement joins TRBV24-1 to TRBJ1-1; 10 nucleotides line up with TRBD1. Germline CDR1 and CDR2: KGHDR and SFDVKD. This CDR3 has 14 residues. V dropped 12 bases and J dropped 2; count of bases not matched to a gene: 8. The CDR3 region has the DNA TGTGCCTCGGTTGACAGGGGGCGAAACACTGAAGCTTTCTTT. This encodes CASVDRGRNTEAFF.